These 10 T cell receptor beta chains share one sample of origin, sequenced in a study of T-cell memory formation after mild COVID-19. In TCRdb, the 5' RACE reads were re-called with MiXCR into one record per CDR3 protein. The profile shows under 600,000 distinct CDR3 sequences, approximately 21% of them singletons. Input material: PBMCs or a T cell subset sorted from them (not recorded which). The receptors stem from an adult woman who had mild COVID-19 (a few samples of this study predate the infection). Cell type and time point are not known.

The J gene is TRBJ2-1, the V gene TRBV20-1, with D possibly called TRBD1 or TRBD2 (5 bases each). The CDR3 has 14 amino acids. Trimming pared 4 bases from V and 4 bases from J, leaving 14 bases between. Looked up from germline, CDR1 is DFQATT and CDR2 is SNEGSKA (reference sequence). CDR3 region: CSATLGAGYNEQFF. For the CDR3, the DNA is TGCAGTGCTACTCTCGGGGCGGGTTACAATGAGCAGTTCTTC.

This clonotype was seen at least ten times. The chain recombines TRBV24-1 with TRBJ2-7, with 8 bases fitting TRBD1. Germline CDR1 reads KGHDR; CDR2 reads SFDVKD. V was pared by 2 bases and J by 5 bases, with 4 bases of the junction left unmatched. CDR3 length: 14 amino acids. In nucleotides, the CDR3 is TGTGCCACCAGTGATTCGACAGGGGACGACGAGCAGTACTTC. This encodes CATSDSTGDDEQYF.

The sample holds a few counts of this clonotype. V gene TRBV5-1 combines with J gene TRBJ2-3; 10 bases fit TRBD2. This CDR3 comprises 20 residues. Trimming cost V 0 bases and J 2 bases; bases outside gene matches: 15. The V gene's germline CDR1 is SGHRS and CDR2 YFSETQ. DNA for the CDR3: TGCGCCAGCAGCTTGGAACCCGTAAGGACTAGCGGCTCCCTCACAGATACGCAGTATTTT. Translation gives CASSLEPVRTSGSLTDTQYF.

This clonotype was recorded a few times. The rearrangement uses TRBV12-3 or TRBV12-4 and TRBJ2-7; D call uncertain. Trimming pared 7 bases from V and 5 bases from J, leaving 15 bases between. This CDR3 has 13 residues. In DNA form, the CDR3 reads TGTGCCAGCAAGAGTCCGCGGATGGACGAGCAGTACTTC. Encoded protein: CASKSPRMDEQYF.

This clonotype was detected only a few times. The V gene is TRBV21-1, the J gene TRBJ2-3; TRBD1 is the table's D call and was not checked against the DNA. TRBV21-1 is termed a pseudogene. This CDR3 has 18 residues. CDR3 in DNA: TGTGCCAGCAGCAAAGCGTGGTTCGACAGGGGGCCAAGAGATACGCAGTATTTT. Translating it yields CASSKAWFDRGPRDTQYF.

This clonotype was counted a few times. V and J are TRBV29-1 and TRBJ2-1; possibly TRBD1 for D (6 bases). V lost 7 bases and J 7 bases, leaving 32 bases between the germline ends. The germline CDR1 and CDR2 sequences are SQVTM and ANQGSEA. This CDR3 has 18 amino acids. As DNA, the CDR3 is TGCAGCGCTTTGACAGGAGGCCTTCTCCCTAGGAATAGGAATGAGCAGTTCTTC. Protein product: CSALTGGLLPRNRNEQFF.

This clonotype was observed a few times. The chain joins TRBV12-3 or TRBV12-4 to TRBJ1-2; 7 bases are shared with TRBD1. The CDR3 length is 12 residues. V was pared by 7 bases and J by 5 bases, with 4 bases of the junction left unmatched. In nucleotides, the CDR3 is TGTGCCAGCACCAAGACAGGGTATGGCTACACCTTC. It yields the protein CASTKTGYGYTF.

This clonotype was found a few times. This chain links TRBV20-1 with TRBJ2-1, with D possibly TRBD2 on 7 matching bases. This CDR3 is 16 amino acids long. The V gene lost 2 bases and the J gene lost 0 bases, with 14 bases spanning the gap. Germline lookup yields CDR1 DFQATT and CDR2 SNEGSKA (reference sequence). CDR3: CSARWVGGGSYNEQFF. CDR3 bases: TGCAGTGCTAGATGGGTGGGAGGGGGCTCCTACAATGAGCAGTTCTTC.

The genes are TRBV27 and TRBJ1-1; tentatively, D is TRBD1 (5 bases). The CDR3 loop spans 15 amino acids. CDR1 and CDR2 (germline): MNHEY, SMNVEV (reference sequence). The ends were cut back, 5 bases at V and 2 bases at J, with 15 bases in the middle. DNA of the CDR3: TGTGCCAGCAGTGCCCGTATGGGGGTCAACACTGAAGCTTTCTTT. This gives the protein CASSARMGVNTEAFF.

The V gene is TRBV10-3, the J gene TRBJ2-3; TRBD1 is a possible D gene (6 bases). The CDR3 loop spans 12 amino acids. Germline loops: CDR1 ENHRY, CDR2 SYGVKD. V was cut by 10 bases and J by 4 bases, with 12 bases left in between. CDR3 sequence: CATRQVSDTQYF. The CDR3 DNA sequence: TGTGCCACCCGACAGGTATCAGATACGCAGTATTTT.